The 30 T cell receptor beta chains in this list originate from one sample, sequenced in a study of T-cell memory formation after mild COVID-19. From the 5' RACE reads, TCRdb called clonotypes with MiXCR, one entry per CDR3 protein. Among around 250,000 distinct CDR3 sequences listed, 16% were seen once. The sample comprised PBMCs or a T cell subset sorted from them (not recorded which). The receptor set was obtained from a man younger than 35 who had mild COVID-19 (a few samples of this study predate the infection). Cell type and time point are not known.

V and J are TRBV12-3 or TRBV12-4 and TRBJ1-6, with D possibly matching TRBD1 (5 bases). The V end was cut by 3 bases, the J end by 6 bases, with 15 bases between. The CDR3 totals 16 residues. The CDR3 here is CASSLYPGGFNSPLHF. As DNA, the CDR3 is TGTGCCAGCAGTTTGTACCCGGGGGGATTTAATTCACCCCTCCACTTT.

In this sample, this clonotype turned up a few times. This chain links TRBV7-2 with TRBJ1-4; TRBD1 aligns across 10 bases. J gave up 10 bases and V 5 bases, and 13 bases lay outside the gene matches. The CDR3 has 16 residues. Germline CDR1 SGHTA, CDR2 FQGNSA. CDR3 in amino acids: CASSNRQGALFGKLFF. DNA for the CDR3: TGTGCCAGCAGCAACCGACAGGGGGCCTTATTTGGAAAACTGTTTTTT.

This clonotype turned up a few times. CDR3 residues: CASSPYDRDTQYF. CDR3 DNA sequence: TGTGCCAGCTCACCCTACGACAGAGATACGCAGTATTTT. The chain links TRBV18 to TRBJ2-3; the D gene is possibly TRBD1 (5 bases). Germline lookup yields CDR1 KGHSH and CDR2 LQKENI. This CDR3 has 13 amino acids. Trimming removed 3 bases from V and 5 bases from J, with 9 bases in between.

This clonotype was observed a handful of times. The chain employs TRBV28 and TRBJ2-7, with D perhaps TRBD1 or TRBD2 (7 bases each). The CDR3 runs to 14 residues. Germline values: CDR1 MDHEN, CDR2 SYDVKM. V was trimmed by 6 bases and J by 4 bases, leaving 16 bases between them. In nucleotides, the CDR3 is TGTGCCAGCAGCTCCCCGGGGGGACAGTACGAGCAGTACGTC. Translated, it gives CASSSPGGQYEQYV.

This clonotype came up many times. The gene calls are TRBV6-2 or TRBV6-3 and TRBJ2-7; perhaps TRBD2 as D (6 bases). Germline V gene lookup returns CDR1 MNHEY and CDR2 SVGEGT. CDR3 length: 11 residues. V was clipped by 6 bases and J by 4 bases, with 7 bases between them. CDR3 nucleotides: TGTGCCAGCAGCCGGGGGTACGAGCAGTACGTC. Translation gives CASSRGYEQYV.

A note on this clonotype: Its ends do not fully match the called genes, so a read error is possible. The chain is built from TRBV7-7 and TRBJ2-1; TRBD2 might be the D (7 bases). Germline-derived CDR1 and CDR2 are SSHAT and FNYEAQ (reference sequence). The CDR3 length is 15 residues. CDR3 sequence: CASSLVGGANNEQFF. The CDR3 DNA follows: TGTGCTAGCAGCTTAGTAGGGGGGGCGAATAATGAGCAGTTCTTC.

This clonotype came up a few times. The J gene is TRBJ2-2, the V gene TRBV11-2; 9 bases line up with TRBD1. This CDR3 spans 18 amino acids. Per germline, CDR1 SGHAT and CDR2 FQNNGV. With 5 bases clipped from V and 2 bases from J, the junction kept 12 bases outside the gene matches. The DNA of the CDR3 is TGTGCCAGCAGCACGAGCAGGTGGACAGGGGAAAACACCGGGGAGCTGTTTTTT. It specifies CASSTSRWTGENTGELFF.

This clonotype was seen at least ten times. The genes are TRBV6-2 or TRBV6-3 and TRBJ2-7, with TRBD2 as a possible D gene (6 bases). Germline V gives CDR1 MNHEY, CDR2 SVGEGT. V gave up 2 bases and J gave up 5 bases, with 13 bases separating them. The CDR3 runs to 14 residues. The DNA for the CDR3 is TGTGCCAGCAGTTACGGAGGGTGGGCGAACGAGCAGTACGTC. It encodes CASSYGGWANEQYV.

This clonotype was counted only a few times. The chain uses TRBV5-1 and TRBJ2-3, with D perhaps matching TRBD2 (7 bases). V lost 3 bases and J 0 bases, leaving 11 bases between the germline ends. Germline assignment: CDR1 SGHRS and CDR2 YFSETQ. The CDR3 has 15 residues. Here the CDR3 DNA reads TGCGCCAGCAGCTCCCGGGGGGCCAGCACAGATACGCAGTATTTT. The encoded protein is CASSSRGASTDTQYF.

This clonotype was observed a few times. This chain connects TRBV4-1 to TRBJ2-7; D is possibly TRBD2 (5 bases). This CDR3 is built from 15 residues. Germline CDR1 reads MGHRA; CDR2 reads YSYEKL. Trimming removed 4 bases at V and 5 bases at J, with 18 bases between. DNA for the CDR3: TGCGCCAGCAGCCCAGTGCCGGAGGTTTTGGACGAGCAGTACTTC. This gives the protein CASSPVPEVLDEQYF.

There are many counts of this clonotype. V is TRBV20-1 and J is TRBJ2-2, with 12 bases matching TRBD2. The CDR3 spans 15 residues. The germline V gene has CDR1 DFQATT and CDR2 SNEGSKA (reference sequence). V gave up 4 bases and J gave up 9 bases; unmatched junction bases: 9. DNA for the CDR3: TGCAGTGCTACTCTAGCGGGGGGGGTCGGCCGGGAGCTGTTTTTT. Translation gives CSATLAGGVGRELFF.

This clonotype appeared a few times. The rearrangement uses TRBV3-1 and TRBJ2-3; a weak D match, TRBD1 (5 bases). The CDR3 runs 14 residues. Germline V gene data show CDR1 as LGHDT and CDR2 as YNNKEL (reference sequence). V shed 4 bases and J shed 2 bases, with 10 bases lying between them. CDR3 region: CASSPMTATDTQYF. CDR3 nucleotide sequence: TGTGCCAGCAGCCCAATGACAGCCACAGATACGCAGTATTTT.

The J gene is TRBJ2-3, the V gene TRBV29-1; 8 bases align to TRBD2. The J segment lost 6 bases and the V segment lost 5 bases, leaving 4 bases of the junction unmatched. The CDR3 consists of 12 residues. Germline V gene lookup returns CDR1 SQVTM and CDR2 ANQGSEA. CDR3 loop: CSVRLAMDTQYF. CDR3 sequence (DNA): TGCAGCGTTCGACTAGCGATGGATACGCAGTATTTT.

The chain couples TRBV7-9 to TRBJ2-3; D is uncertain. V was trimmed by 7 bases and J by 2 bases, leaving 16 bases between them. The CDR3 contains 15 residues. Germline values: CDR1 SEHNR, CDR2 FQNEAQ (reference sequence). This CDR3 is CASNSIRISTDTQYF. In DNA, the CDR3 is TGTGCCAGCAATTCTATTAGGATTTCCACAGATACGCAGTATTTT. Complete variable domain (other parts from reference TRBV7-9 and TRBJ2-3): DTGVSQNPRHKITKRGQNVTFRCDPISEHNRLYWYRQTLGQGPEFLTYFQNEAQLEKSRLLSDRFSAERPKGSFSTLEIQRTEQGDSAMYLCASNSIRISTDTQYFGPGTRLTVL.

In this sample, this clonotype turned up a few times. The chain links TRBV7-8 to TRBJ1-5; D may be TRBD1 (6 bases). The CDR3 is 15 amino acids. Trimming removed 0 bases at V and 5 bases at J, with 11 bases between. Looked up from germline, CDR1 is SGHVS and CDR2 is FQNEAQ. This CDR3 is CASSLAWTEDQPQHF. In DNA, the CDR3 is TGTGCCAGCAGCTTAGCCTGGACAGAGGATCAGCCCCAGCATTTT.

The V gene is TRBV24-1, the J gene TRBJ2-5; a possible D gene is TRBD1 (6 bases). This CDR3 has 13 residues. CDR1 KGHDR and CDR2 SFDVKD come from the germline V gene. V lost 9 bases and J lost 1, with 11 bases in between. For the CDR3, the DNA is TGTGCCACCGCCCCGACAGGCCAAGAGACCCAGTACTTC. The encoded protein is CATAPTGQETQYF.

The V and J genes are TRBV4-2 and TRBJ2-1; 9 positions match TRBD2. Per the germline V gene, CDR1 is LGHNA and CDR2 is YNFKEQ. V gave up 0 bases and J gave up 8 bases; unmatched junction bases: 11. The length of the CDR3 is 17 residues. CDR3 DNA sequence: TGTGCCAGCAGCCAAGAGAGGGGCGGGGGGGCCGAGCATGAGCAGTTCTTC. Protein product: CASSQERGGGAEHEQFF.

This chain uses TRBV12-3 or TRBV12-4 with TRBJ1-1; no clear D gene. This CDR3 contains 15 residues. Trimming took off 3 bases at V and 1 base at J, with 12 bases between the two ends. CDR3 residues: CASSFESLGNTEAFF. The CDR3 coding sequence is TGTGCCAGCAGTTTCGAGTCTCTGGGGAACACTGAAGCTTTCTTT.

This clonotype was found a few times. The rearrangement joins TRBV6-1 to TRBJ2-7, with 8 nucleotides matching TRBD1. The CDR3 is 13 amino acids. Germline V gene data show CDR1 as MNHNS and CDR2 as SASEGT. J gave up 6 bases and V 4 bases, and 5 bases lay outside the gene matches. The DNA for the CDR3 is TGTGCCAGCAGTGGGATGACAGGGGTCGAGCAGTACTTC. It translates to CASSGMTGVEQYF.

There are many counts of this clonotype. The gene calls are TRBV6-4 and TRBJ2-3; D is possibly TRBD1 (5 bases). The germline V and J ends were trimmed by 2 bases and 2 bases, with 5 bases remaining between them. There are 13 residues in the CDR3. From germline, CDR1 is MRHNA and CDR2 SNTAGT. CDR3 coding DNA: TGTGCCAGCAGTGACGGGGCCACAGATACGCAGTATTTT. As protein: CASSDGATDTQYF.

The chain joins TRBV9 to TRBJ2-3, with 13 bases that match TRBD2. V lost 0 bases to trimming and J lost 6 bases; unmatched junction nucleotides: 4. Per germline, CDR1 SGDLS and CDR2 YYNGEE. CDR3 length equals 16 residues. CDR3: CASSVGLAGGRDTQYF. For the CDR3, the DNA is TGTGCCAGCAGCGTAGGACTAGCGGGGGGCCGGGATACGCAGTATTTT.

Only a few counts were recorded for this clonotype. This chain joins TRBV7-9 and TRBJ1-2; 9 positions agree with TRBD1. V lost 3 bases, J lost 6 bases, and 8 bases stayed unmatched. The CDR3 contains 15 residues. CDR1 and CDR2 (germline): SEHNR, FQNEAQ (reference sequence). CDR3 sequence (DNA): TGTGCCAGCAGCTTCGACGGGACAGGGTGGGATGGCTACACCTTC. It yields the protein CASSFDGTGWDGYTF.

The rearrangement joins TRBV7-2 to TRBJ2-5, with a possible D match to TRBD2 (5 bases). CDR3 size: 15 residues. Germline CDR1 is SGHTA and CDR2 is FQGNSA. Deletions cut 3 bases from V and 9 bases from J, with 20 bases between. DNA of the CDR3: TGTGCCAGCAGCTTCGTAACGCTACTAGGAAACGCCCAGTACTTC. It specifies CASSFVTLLGNAQYF.

There are a few counts of this clonotype. This chain links TRBV29-1 with TRBJ2-2; 8 bases are shared with TRBD1. CDR1 is SQVTM and CDR2 is ANQGSEA in the germline V gene. CDR3 length: 13 amino acids. V lost 7 bases to trimming and J lost 4 bases; unmatched junction nucleotides: 5. CDR3 amino acids: CSARQGPTGELFF. The CDR3 bases are TGCAGCGCCCGACAGGGGCCCACCGGGGAGCTGTTTTTT.

To note about this clonotype: At one end, the junction sequence differs from germline, possibly due to a read error. J is TRBJ1-1 and V is TRBV6-5; D is ambiguous. Germline V CDR1 and CDR2: MNHEY, SVGAGI. This CDR3 contains 12 residues. CDR3 sequence: CASKGGPAPPNF. The CDR3, as DNA: TGTGCCAGCAAGGGAGGGCCCGCCCCCCCGAACTTT.

The chain combines TRBV7-9 with TRBJ2-2, with unresolved D. Trimming removed 5 bases from V and 6 bases from J, with 13 bases in between. The germline gives CDR1 SEHNR, CDR2 FQNEAQ (reference sequence). This CDR3 region has 14 residues. The CDR3 spells CASSDDEVPGELFF. The CDR3 DNA reads as TGTGCCAGCAGCGATGATGAAGTACCCGGGGAGCTGTTTTTT.

This clonotype occurred a few times. V gene TRBV7-9 combines with J gene TRBJ2-3, with TRBD2 matching over 7 bases. The CDR3 sequence is 16 residues long. J was trimmed by 2 bases and V by 1 base; bases with no gene match: 6. CDR1 is SEHNR and CDR2 is FQNEAQ in the germline V gene (reference sequence). The CDR3 sequence: CASSLGQLAATDTQYF. Written as DNA, the CDR3 is TGTGCCAGCAGCTTAGGGCAGCTAGCGGCCACAGATACGCAGTATTTT.

This clonotype was detected ten times or more. This chain links TRBV27 with TRBJ2-7; a possible D gene is TRBD1 (8 bases). Trimming removed 5 bases from V and 2 bases from J, with 13 bases in between. CDR1 is MNHEY, CDR2 SMNVEV, per germline (reference sequence). CDR3 length equals 14 residues. The CDR3 region is CASSHRGGPYEQYF. Here the CDR3 DNA reads TGTGCCAGCAGTCACAGGGGGGGCCCCTACGAGCAGTACTTC.

V and J are TRBV11-2 and TRBJ2-7; tentatively, D is TRBD1 (6 bases). V was shortened by 4 bases and J by 3 bases, with 13 bases between the two germline ends. Germline V lookup: CDR1 SGHAT, CDR2 FQNNGV. The CDR3 sequence is 14 residues long. The DNA of the CDR3 is TGTGCCAGCAGCTGGGGGCCCAGGGACTACGAGCAGTACGTC. This gives the protein CASSWGPRDYEQYV.

The chain is built from TRBV5-5 and TRBJ1-2; 10 bases match TRBD1. Germline V gene sequence: CDR1 SGHKS, CDR2 YYEKEE (reference sequence). The CDR3 contains 15 residues. The V and J ends lost 4 bases and 7 bases, in that order; junction bases with no gene match: 10. The CDR3 DNA reads as TGTGCCAGCAGCCTGGCCGGGACAGGGGTGAGTGGCTACACCTTC. Translating it yields CASSLAGTGVSGYTF.